The 31 T cell receptor beta chains below come from one sample, sequenced in a study of T cells in Graves' hyperthyroidism and ophthalmopathy. TCR beta CDR3 regions were amplified from RNA transcripts. The study used the HTBI primer set for a first-round RT-PCR of the TCR CDR3. TCRdb reprocessed the multiplex PCR reads with MiXCR, giving one entry per CDR3 protein. The data hold about 580,000 distinct CDR3 sequences, with about half observed a single time. The sequenced sample consisted of peripheral blood or thyroid tissue (not recorded which). These receptors originate from a woman aged 18-29 years with Graves' hyperthyroidism.

The chain is built from TRBV7-8 and TRBJ2-2, with 10 bases fitting TRBD1. Germline V gives CDR1 SGHVS, CDR2 FQNEAQ. Unmatched junction bases numbered 7, after V lost 4 bases and J lost 2 bases. The CDR3 sequence is 17 residues long. CDR3 sequence (DNA): TGTGCCAGCAGCTCCCGAGGACAGGGGGGAAACACCGGGGAGCTGTTTTTT. This gives the protein CASSSRGQGGNTGELFF.

With regard to this clonotype: A clone one base away is much larger, so this may be a read error. The V call is TRBV19, the J call TRBJ1-5; D unclear. The CDR3 covers 15 residues. Germline V gives CDR1 LNHDA, CDR2 SQIVND (reference sequence). DNA of the CDR3: TGTGCCAGTGGTATAGGTTTGGTCAGGAGGAAGCCCCAGCATTTT. It is translated as CASGIGLVRRKPQHF.

This clonotype was counted many times. The chain has TRBV7-9 and TRBJ2-7, with TRBD1 identical over 7 bases. Germline CDR1 and CDR2: SEHNR and FQNEAQ (reference sequence). CDR3 length: 14 amino acids. The ends lost 5 bases at V and 7 bases at J; junction bases unmatched: 11. In DNA, the CDR3 is TGTGCCAGCAGCCCTAGGACAGGAGCGAGAGAGCAGTACTTC. Translating gives CASSPRTGAREQYF.

Turning to this clonotype: A read error may account for a junction end that differs from germline. The chain links TRBV27 to TRBJ1-6; weak D call: TRBD1 (5 bases). The germline gives CDR1 MNHEY, CDR2 SMNVEV (reference sequence). The CDR3 has 14 residues. CDR3 bases: TGTGCCGGCAGGATAGGGACCACTAATTCACCCCTCCACTTT. This translates into CAGRIGTTNSPLHF.

This rearrangement joins TRBV2 to TRBJ1-5; D possibly corresponds to TRBD1 (6 bases). Germline values: CDR1 SNHLY, CDR2 FYNNEI. The CDR3 runs to 14 residues. V shed 8 bases and J shed 0 bases, with 11 bases lying between them. The CDR3 region has the DNA TGTGCCAGCTTTGAGGGGGGTAGCAATCAGCCCCAGCATTTT. Amino acids: CASFEGGSNQPQHF.

The rearrangement joins TRBV10-3 to TRBJ2-7; D remains ambiguous. The germline V gene has CDR1 ENHRY and CDR2 SYGVKD. The CDR3 consists of 11 residues. Trimming cost V 11 bases and J 0 bases, with 8 bases left between them. DNA for the CDR3: TGTGCCTCTGCCGCCTCCTACGAGCAGTACTTC. Encoded protein: CASAASYEQYF.

On this clonotype: Germline is not matched at one junction end, which may reflect a read error. V gene TRBV19 combines with J gene TRBJ2-7, with D perhaps TRBD1 (5 bases). There are 14 residues in the CDR3. Germline V lookup: CDR1 LNHDA, CDR2 SQIVND (reference sequence). The CDR3, as DNA: TGTACCAGTGGTACGAGACAGAGATCCTACGAGCAGTACTTC. Its translation: CTSGTRQRSYEQYF.

The CDR3 reads CASSPAGGRRSETQYF. DNA for the CDR3: TGTGCCAGCAGCCCGGCGGGAGGCCGAAGGTCGGAGACCCAGTACTTC. The chain links TRBV14 to TRBJ2-5, with 8 positions matching TRBD2. The CDR3 totals 16 residues. The germline V gene encodes CDR1 SGHDN and CDR2 FVKESK. Trimming at V came to 4 bases and at J to 5 bases, leaving 12 bases not matched to a gene.

This clonotype has ten or more counts. The chain uses TRBV14 and TRBJ2-7; D call uncertain. Germline CDR1 SGHDN, CDR2 FVKESK. This CDR3 region has 13 residues. V lost 1 base and J 3 bases, leaving 7 bases between the germline ends. The CDR3 DNA sequence: TGTGCCAGCAGCCAAGGGGTCAGCTACGAGCAGTACTTC. It translates to CASSQGVSYEQYF.

This clonotype has ten or more counts. V usage is TRBV20-1 and J usage is TRBJ1-2; no clear D. V was pared by 1 base and J by 4 bases, with 7 bases between. CDR1 DFQATT and CDR2 SNEGSKA come from the germline V gene (reference sequence). This CDR3 has 12 amino acids. The CDR3 loop is CSARVRTYGYTF. The CDR3 DNA follows: TGCAGTGCTAGAGTCCGGACCTATGGCTACACCTTC.

This clonotype was counted between two and nine times. The CDR3 is CASSEGGGSGDTQYF. In DNA, the CDR3 is TGCGCCAGCAGTGAAGGAGGGGGGTCAGGAGATACGCAGTATTTT. This sequence joins TRBV10-1 and TRBJ2-3; D could derive from TRBD1 or TRBD2 (6 bases each). V was clipped by 3 bases and J by 5 bases, with 15 bases between them. CDR1 and CDR2 from the germline V gene are WNHNN and SYGVQD (reference sequence). The length of the CDR3 is 15 residues.

V usage is TRBV20-1 and J usage is TRBJ1-5; D uncertain. V shed 6 bases and J shed 7 bases, with 16 bases lying between them. Germline V gives CDR1 DFQATT, CDR2 SNEGSKA (reference sequence). This CDR3 comprises 13 residues. CDR3 region: CSATSRGEQPQHF. CDR3 DNA: TGCAGTGCCACCAGCAGAGGTGAACAGCCCCAGCATTTT.

This clonotype was detected a few times. The V call is TRBV12-5, the J call TRBJ1-4; 7 nucleotides line up with TRBD1. V was pared by 4 bases and J by 4 bases, with 9 bases of the junction left unmatched. CDR3 length: 16 residues. Germline V CDR1 and CDR2: LGHNT, FRNRAP. The DNA for the CDR3 is TGTGCTAGTGGTTCCCCCCGGACAGGAATTAATGAAAAACTGTTTTTT. Its translation is CASGSPRTGINEKLFF.

This clonotype was found many times. The J gene is TRBJ1-2, the V gene TRBV29-1; possibly TRBD1 for D (5 bases). Germline V gene data show CDR1 as SQVTM and CDR2 as ANQGSEA. CDR3 length: 11 residues. The ends were cut back, 2 bases at V and 7 bases at J, with 8 bases in the middle. The CDR3 sequence: CSVESGGGYTF. For the CDR3, the DNA is TGCAGCGTTGAAAGCGGGGGTGGCTACACCTTC.

Concerning this clonotype itself: This sequence may be a read error, since a much larger clone differs from it by one base. Here the CDR3 DNA reads TGTGCCAGCAGTTACCCGGGACATCAGCCCCAGCATTTT. This translates into CASSYPGHQPQHF. The V call is TRBV6-5, the J call TRBJ1-5, with a possible D match to TRBD1 (5 bases). V lost 2 bases to trimming and J lost 5 bases, with 7 bases between them. The CDR3 sequence is 13 residues long. CDR1 is MNHEY, CDR2 SVGAGI, per germline.

This clonotype came up many times. The chain recombines TRBV4-3 with TRBJ2-7; possible D gene TRBD1, 6 bases. The length of the CDR3 is 16 residues. Trimming left V 0 bases short and J 5 bases short, with 17 bases between. Germline V gene data show CDR1 as LGHNA and CDR2 as YSLEER. The CDR3 region is CASSQEGTPPRDEQYF. The CDR3 region has the DNA TGCGCCAGCAGCCAAGAGGGGACACCCCCTCGGGACGAGCAGTACTTC.

This clonotype was recorded many times. The DNA for the CDR3 is TGTGCCAGCAGTTACTCGACAGGGGACCAGCCCCAGCATTTT. Translation: CASSYSTGDQPQHF. The chain uses TRBV6-5 and TRBJ1-5; TRBD1 matches 8 bases. With V trimmed by 0 bases and J by 7 bases, 2 bases remained unmatched. Germline-derived CDR1 and CDR2 are MNHEY and SVGAGI. CDR3 length: 14 residues.

The sample holds many counts of this clonotype. The CDR3 here is CASSLVKRPGSAYEQYF. DNA for the CDR3: TGTGCCAGCAGCTTAGTGAAGAGGCCAGGGAGTGCCTACGAGCAGTACTTC. The chain combines TRBV13 with TRBJ2-7; tentatively, D is TRBD1 or TRBD2 (5 bases each). Trimming stripped 1 base from V and 2 bases from J, with 18 bases between. CDR3 length: 17 residues. Germline values: CDR1 PRHDT, CDR2 FYEKMQ (reference sequence).

This clonotype appeared once. A much bigger clone sits one base away, suggesting this may be a read error. The chain uses TRBV6-2 or TRBV6-3 and TRBJ2-5; 7 bases align to TRBD1. Losses at the gene ends were 2 bases for V and 4 bases for J; bases not matched to a gene: 10. This CDR3 contains 16 residues. Germline CDR1 and CDR2: MNHEY and SVGEGT. CDR3 in DNA: TGTGCCAGCAGTTACACCCCGACAGGGTACCGAGAGACCCAGTACTTC. Translated: CASSYTPTGYRETQYF.

This clonotype was recorded at least ten times. The genes are TRBV4-1 and TRBJ1-1; D remains ambiguous. This CDR3 has 14 amino acids. Germline CDR1 reads MGHRA; CDR2 reads YSYEKL. Trimming stripped 2 bases from V and 1 base from J, with 8 bases between. The CDR3 coding sequence is TGCGCCAGCAGCCAATTGGGCAGGAACACTGAAGCTTTCTTT. The encoded protein is CASSQLGRNTEAFF.

At least ten counts were recorded for this clonotype. The V call is TRBV7-7, the J call TRBJ2-2; possible D gene TRBD2, 6 bases. This CDR3 contains 14 residues. The germline V gene has CDR1 SSHAT and CDR2 FNYEAQ (reference sequence). CDR3 sequence reads: CASGEGQFTGELFF. CDR3 nucleotide sequence: TGTGCTAGCGGCGAGGGGCAATTCACCGGGGAGCTGTTTTTT.

Note on this clonotype: An end of the junction does not agree with germline; a read error may underlie this. V is TRBV7-7 and J is TRBJ2-7; TRBD1 is a possible D gene (6 bases). Per germline, CDR1 SSHAT and CDR2 FNYEAQ (reference sequence). The CDR3 has 14 residues. The DNA for the CDR3 is TGTGCTAGCAGTTACACAGGGAACACCGGGGAGCAGTACTTC. It is translated as CASSYTGNTGEQYF.

This rearrangement joins TRBV29-1 to TRBJ1-2; D may be TRBD1 (5 bases). The germline CDR1 and CDR2 sequences are SQVTM and ANQGSEA. The germline V and J ends were trimmed by 5 bases and 5 bases, with 15 bases remaining between them. CDR3 size: 13 residues. The CDR3 DNA follows: TGCAGCGTTAGGGCAGGGCGGAGGTATGGCTACACCTTC. Its protein product is CSVRAGRRYGYTF.

The chain is built from TRBV29-1 and TRBJ2-7; 7 bases map to TRBD2. CDR3 length: 16 amino acids. With 6 bases clipped from V and 1 base from J, the junction kept 15 bases outside the gene matches. Germline CDR1 SQVTM, CDR2 ANQGSEA. The CDR3 sequence is CSVTTGGGRGSYEQYF. CDR3 in DNA: TGCAGCGTGACGACTGGCGGCGGGAGAGGTTCCTACGAGCAGTACTTC.

CDR3 sequence reads: CASTGGGLLEQYF. In nucleotides, the CDR3 is TGTGCCAGCACCGGGGGGGGGCTTCTTGAGCAGTACTTC. This chain links TRBV7-8 with TRBJ2-7, with TRBD2 matching over 8 bases. The CDR3 sequence is 13 residues long. Germline CDR1 and CDR2: SGHVS and FQNEAQ. The ends lost 7 bases at V and 7 bases at J; junction bases unmatched: 9.

The table lists this clonotype with many counts. The J gene is TRBJ2-7, the V gene TRBV12-3 or TRBV12-4; D not resolved. This CDR3 is built from 12 residues. V was clipped by 5 bases and J by 5 bases, with 10 bases between them. CDR3 sequence (DNA): TGTGCCAGCAGTGCGTACTCGGACGAGCAGTACTTC. It codes for CASSAYSDEQYF.

The V gene is TRBV2, the J gene TRBJ1-2; D not resolved. V was trimmed by 3 bases and J by 6 bases, leaving 14 bases between them. Germline loops: CDR1 SNHLY, CDR2 FYNNEI. CDR3 length equals 14 residues. The CDR3 nucleotides read TGTGCCAGCAGTGATCTCGGCGGCAGGCATGGCTACACCTTC. This translates into CASSDLGGRHGYTF.

This clonotype was observed a handful of times. The V and J genes are TRBV29-1 and TRBJ2-7; the match to TRBD2 covers 11 bases. This CDR3 is 15 amino acids long. The V gene's germline CDR1 is SQVTM and CDR2 ANQGSEA. Unmatched junction bases numbered 11, after V lost 8 bases and J lost 2 bases. The CDR3 DNA follows: TGCAGCCGGGACGGACTAGCGGGTGGACCCTACGAGCAGTACTTC. Amino acids: CSRDGLAGGPYEQYF.

In this sample, this clonotype turned up many times. The V call is TRBV7-2, the J call TRBJ1-1, with a tentative D call TRBD1 (6 bases). V was pared by 6 bases and J by 0 bases, with 17 bases between. Germline V gene sequence: CDR1 SGHTA, CDR2 FQGNSA. The CDR3 totals 16 residues. This CDR3 reads CASRPREGGMNTEAFF. CDR3 coding DNA: TGTGCCAGCAGACCCCGCGAGGGGGGTATGAACACTGAAGCTTTCTTT.

V usage is TRBV7-3 and J usage is TRBJ1-2; D is undetermined. V dropped 4 bases and J dropped 3 bases, with 12 bases sitting between them. This CDR3 region has 14 residues. Germline assignment: CDR1 SGHTA and CDR2 FQGTGA. The CDR3, as DNA: TGTGCCAGCAGCTCAACGGAGGGTGACTATGGCTACACCTTC. This gives the protein CASSSTEGDYGYTF.

The chain combines TRBV20-1 with TRBJ2-2; D possibly corresponds to TRBD2 (5 bases). V shed 6 bases and J shed 7 bases, with 24 bases lying between them. CDR3 length: 16 residues. In germline, CDR1 is DFQATT, CDR2 SNEGSKA (reference sequence). The CDR3 is CSATRALGTDGGELFF. The CDR3, as DNA: TGCAGTGCCACTAGGGCATTAGGCACAGACGGCGGGGAGCTGTTTTTT.